The sequence of this TCR beta chain was determined in a study of cytomegalovirus exposure and HLA in healthy donors. Study information: Out of about 190 million T cells, an earlier analysis found 117 million unique TCR beta sequences in total.

The germline V gene encodes CDR1 SGHTA and CDR2 FQGNSA. This CDR3 has 15 residues. The trim removed 1 base at V and 6 bases at J, leaving 8 bases unmatched. PCR amplification relied on 60 Vbeta primers (plus 13 Jbeta primers). The table came from immunoSEQ multiplex PCR; TCRdb's copy has only in-frame clones and leaves some out. The sample has 200,000 or so clones, about 78% seen once; the top ten hold less than 4.5%. Turning to this clone: Its antigen is still unknown.

Overall study results and limits: Analysis was carried out at a later point, and it linked a missense DCLRE1C variant to TCR beta V- and J-gene trimming. Reported performance of the classifier showed diagnosis of cytomegalovirus status with high specificity and sensitivity. The authors later found HLA-associated TCR beta chains more clonally expanded than equally common others.

The origin of this receptor is a male donor in good health and CMV-seronegative. The rearrangement joins TRBV7-2 to TRBJ2-7; 8 bases match TRBD2. The sample comprised PBMCs. As DNA, the CDR3 is TGTGCCAGCAGCTTAGGGTGGGGCGCGGGAGGCGAGCAGTACTTC. This translates into CASSLGWGAGGEQYF.